This TCR beta chain appears in the sequencing data of a study of cytomegalovirus exposure and HLA in healthy donors. CDR1 and CDR2 (germline): WNHNN, SYGVQD (reference sequence). There are 17 residues in the CDR3. V lost 2 bases, J lost 6 bases, and 22 bases lay in between. PCR was performed using 60 Vbeta and 13 Jbeta primers. This table comes from immunoSEQ multiplex PCR, and its TCRdb copy is limited to in-frame clones, with some not included. The sample consists of around 280,000 clones, 80% to 90% of them appearing once. The receptor was derived from a woman younger than 35 in good health and CMV-seronegative. The chain combines TRBV10-1 with TRBJ1-1; a weak D match, TRBD1 (6 bases). The sample consisted of PBMCs. The CDR3 reads CASSEGGRGVLTAEAFF. The CDR3 region has the DNA TGCGCCAGCAGTGAGGGGGGCCGAGGGGTGTTGACCGCTGAAGCTTTCTTT.